A single sample is the source of the 28 T cell receptor beta chains below, sequenced in a study of identical twins. Via MiXCR, TCRdb re-called the 5' RACE reads, giving one row per CDR3 protein. The sample has about 890,000 distinct CDR3 sequences, approximately 13% seen once; the top ten hold 1.5% to 2%. In addition, the sample was reused for a study of yellow fever vaccine responses in identical twins.

Sequencing input: PBMCs. The receptors come from a woman between 18 and 30 years old in good health.

The V gene is TRBV7-9, the J gene TRBJ2-1; 8 nucleotides match TRBD2. CDR3 length: 17 residues. The germline V gene has CDR1 SEHNR and CDR2 FQNEAQ (reference sequence). After removal of 1 base from V and 4 bases from J, the junction contained 9 bases not matched to a gene. The CDR3 bases are TGTGCCAGCAGCTTAGACCCCTGGCGGGAGGTGTACAATGAGCAGTTCTTC. Translation: CASSLDPWREVYNEQFF.

The chain recombines TRBV20-1 with TRBJ2-3; D possibly corresponds to TRBD2 (7 bases). Trimming pared 4 bases from V and 1 base from J, leaving 21 bases between. This CDR3 spans 17 amino acids. CDR1 and CDR2 from the germline V gene are DFQATT and SNEGSKA (reference sequence). Written as DNA, the CDR3 is TGCAGTGCTATAAAGAGCGGGACACCCCTCCGCACAGATACGCAGTATTTT. Its protein is CSAIKSGTPLRTDTQYF.

This clonotype turned up a few times. The chain joins TRBV20-1 to TRBJ2-7; TRBD2 matches 12 bases. The V gene end was trimmed by 3 bases and the J gene end by 4 bases; junction bases not matched to a gene: 10. CDR1 and CDR2 (germline): DFQATT, SNEGSKA (reference sequence). The CDR3 extends over 16 amino acids. As DNA, the CDR3 is TGCAGTGCTAGTACATACCGGACTAGCGGGAATTACGAGCAGTACTTC. This codes for CSASTYRTSGNYEQYF.

This clonotype was observed at least ten times. This chain connects TRBV5-1 to TRBJ2-1; possible D gene TRBD2, 5 bases. From germline, CDR1 is SGHRS and CDR2 YFSETQ. V was trimmed by 0 bases and J by 5 bases, leaving 15 bases between them. The CDR3 extends over 16 amino acids. The CDR3 region is CASSLAGIGFDNEQFF. The CDR3 DNA follows: TGCGCCAGCAGCTTGGCCGGGATAGGATTCGACAATGAGCAGTTCTTC.

The rearrangement links TRBV28 to TRBJ2-7; no definite D call. The germline V and J ends were trimmed by 2 bases and 2 bases, with 16 bases remaining between them. Germline V gives CDR1 MDHEN, CDR2 SYDVKM. This CDR3 region has 16 residues. DNA of the CDR3: TGTGCCAGCAGTTTAATCCCTCCCCCAGATACCTACGAGCAGTACTTC. Its protein product is CASSLIPPPDTYEQYF.

This chain uses TRBV11-2 with TRBJ2-1; TRBD2 aligns across 10 bases. Germline CDR1 SGHAT, CDR2 FQNNGV. CDR3 length: 16 residues. J gave up 8 bases and V 5 bases, and 12 bases lay outside the gene matches. This chain's CDR3 is CASSPGSGRAGDEQFF. CDR3 bases: TGTGCCAGCAGCCCAGGAAGCGGGAGGGCCGGGGATGAGCAGTTCTTC.

The genes are TRBV2 and TRBJ1-3, with 10 bases fitting TRBD1. This CDR3 comprises 15 residues. Germline values: CDR1 SNHLY, CDR2 FYNNEI. With 6 bases clipped from V and 5 bases from J, the junction kept 7 bases outside the gene matches. CDR3 loop: CASSQGDRGRNTIYF. CDR3 coding DNA: TGTGCCAGCAGCCAAGGGGACAGGGGAAGAAACACCATATATTTT. The whole variable domain, filled in from reference TRBV2 and TRBJ1-3, reads EPEVTQTPSHQVTQMGQEVILRCVPISNHLYFYWYRQILGQKVEFLVSFYNNEISEKSEIFDDQFSVERPDGSNFTLKIRSTKLEDSAMYFCASSQGDRGRNTIYFGEGSWLTVV.

This clonotype was detected a few times. This chain connects TRBV15 to TRBJ2-1; 11 bases line up with TRBD2. CDR3 length: 16 residues. CDR1 and CDR2 from the germline V gene are LNHNV and YYDKDF (reference sequence). J was trimmed by 0 bases and V by 6 bases; bases with no gene match: 4. Here the CDR3 DNA reads TGTGCCACCAGAAGAACTAGCGGGAGCTCCTACAATGAGCAGTTCTTC. This gives the protein CATRRTSGSSYNEQFF.

The chain combines TRBV10-3 with TRBJ1-6; 7 bases are shared with TRBD1. The CDR3 has 12 residues. The germline gives CDR1 ENHRY, CDR2 SYGVKD. Trimming took 11 bases from V and 8 from J; bases not matched to a gene: 6. CDR3 sequence: CAARQGDSPLHF. CDR3 nucleotides: TGTGCCGCAAGACAGGGTGATTCACCCCTCCACTTT.

In its sample, this clonotype was seen a few times. The chain links TRBV11-3 to TRBJ2-1; 8 bases match TRBD2. Germline V gene data show CDR1 as SGHNT and CDR2 as YENEEA. V trimming: 1 base; J trimming: 12 bases; junction bases outside the gene matches: 2. The CDR3 length is 12 residues. The CDR3 coding sequence is TGTGCCAGCAGCTTAGGTAGCGGGGCGCAGTTCTTC. Protein sequence: CASSLGSGAQFF.

This chain links TRBV27 with TRBJ1-5, with 7 bases lining up with TRBD1. The CDR3 has 15 amino acids. The trim removed 6 bases at V and 1 base at J, leaving 6 bases unmatched. Germline-derived CDR1 and CDR2 are MNHEY and SMNVEV (reference sequence). CDR3 DNA: TGTGCCAGCAGAGGCGGGACAGAAAGCAATCAGCCCCAGCATTTT. It is translated as CASRGGTESNQPQHF.

This clonotype was counted only a few times. The rearrangement uses TRBV20-1 and TRBJ1-1; D call uncertain. The CDR3 extends over 14 amino acids. V was shortened by 1 base and J by 0 bases, with 9 bases between the two germline ends. Germline CDR1 reads DFQATT; CDR2 reads SNEGSKA (reference sequence). This CDR3 is CSARVRVMNTEAFF. The DNA for the CDR3 is TGCAGTGCTAGAGTGAGGGTCATGAACACTGAAGCTTTCTTT.

The chain has TRBV7-2 and TRBJ1-6; 9 bases are shared with TRBD1. J lost 9 bases, V lost 5 bases, and 5 bases had no gene match. This CDR3 has 14 amino acids. Germline V gene sequence: CDR1 SGHTA, CDR2 FQGNSA. The CDR3 coding sequence is TGTGCCAGCAGCCGGGACAGGGACGCTTCACCCCTCCACTTT. This sequence encodes CASSRDRDASPLHF.

The chain links TRBV7-2 to TRBJ2-3; TRBD2 aligns across 9 bases. The CDR3 runs to 15 residues. V lost 3 bases, J lost 4 bases, and 5 bases stayed unmatched. Germline loops: CDR1 SGHTA, CDR2 FQGNSA. Here the CDR3 DNA reads TGTGCCAGCAGCTTTGTGGGCGGGGGGGCAGATACGCAGTATTTT. Its translation: CASSFVGGGADTQYF.

The gene calls are TRBV11-2 and TRBJ1-2; D is unresolved. Trimming removed 4 bases at V and 9 bases at J, with 15 bases between. This CDR3 has 13 amino acids. From germline, CDR1 is SGHAT and CDR2 FQNNGV. In DNA form, the CDR3 reads TGTGCCAGCAGCTCTTTGCAGAAGGGAAGCTACACCTTC. Its protein is CASSSLQKGSYTF.

V is TRBV11-3 and J is TRBJ2-7, with D perhaps TRBD1 (6 bases). Germline V gene lookup returns CDR1 SGHNT and CDR2 YENEEA. V was shortened by 0 bases and J by 0 bases, with 18 bases between the two germline ends. The CDR3 is 18 amino acids. CDR3 region: CASSLDGYPRGSSYEQYF. The DNA for the CDR3 is TGTGCCAGCAGCTTAGATGGCTACCCCAGGGGAAGCTCCTACGAGCAGTACTTC.

This clonotype occurred a few times. V and J are TRBV12-3 or TRBV12-4 and TRBJ2-1; 7 nucleotides align to TRBD2. This CDR3 has 15 amino acids. Trimming at V came to 8 bases and at J to 7 bases, leaving 14 bases not matched to a gene. CDR3 coding DNA: TGTGCCAGCCTAGTGGGCGGGGGTAAGAGGAATGAGCAGTTCTTC. It yields the protein CASLVGGGKRNEQFF.

This chain connects TRBV7-2 to TRBJ1-1; D may be TRBD1 (5 bases). In germline, CDR1 is SGHTA, CDR2 FQGNSA. V dropped 1 base and J dropped 4 bases, with 13 bases sitting between them. This CDR3 has 15 residues. The CDR3 sequence is CASSLGPGLGTEAFF. The CDR3 region has the DNA TGTGCCAGCAGCTTAGGTCCGGGGCTCGGCACTGAAGCTTTCTTT.

The V call is TRBV10-3, the J call TRBJ2-7, with 9 bases fitting TRBD1. V gave up 2 bases and J gave up 2 bases; unmatched junction bases: 4. The CDR3 loop spans 15 amino acids. Germline V gene sequence: CDR1 ENHRY, CDR2 SYGVKD. The CDR3 DNA follows: TGTGCCATCAGTGAGGGGACAGGGTATGCCTACGAGCAGTACGTC. Translated, it gives CAISEGTGYAYEQYV.

This clonotype was detected only a few times. V and J are TRBV20-1 and TRBJ2-1; D may be TRBD2 (6 bases). Germline-derived CDR1 and CDR2 are DFQATT and SNEGSKA (reference sequence). V lost 6 bases, J lost 1 base, and 22 bases lay in between. The CDR3 consists of 17 residues. CDR3 sequence (DNA): TGCAGTGCCCCTAATACCCGGTGGGGGGATTCCTACAATGAGCAGTTCTTC. Encoded protein: CSAPNTRWGDSYNEQFF.

This clonotype was seen just once. The rearrangement links TRBV28 to TRBJ2-5, with D perhaps TRBD1 (6 bases). The CDR3 spans 18 residues. The ends were cut back, 3 bases at V and 0 bases at J, with 20 bases in the middle. Looked up from germline, CDR1 is MDHEN and CDR2 is SYDVKM. Here the CDR3 reads CASSLTLMGAANQETQYF. The CDR3 DNA follows: TGTGCCAGCAGTTTGACGTTAATGGGGGCCGCGAACCAAGAGACCCAGTACTTC.

This clonotype was seen more than once but under ten times. This chain connects TRBV20-1 to TRBJ1-5, with 12 bases identical to TRBD1. The V segment lost 2 bases and the J segment 3 bases; nucleotides outside the gene matches: 5. This CDR3 is built from 16 residues. Germline assignment: CDR1 DFQATT and CDR2 SNEGSKA (reference sequence). The CDR3 DNA is TGCAGTGCTAGATTGGGGACAGGGGGCCTCAATCAGCCCCAGCATTTT. It is translated as CSARLGTGGLNQPQHF.

The chain links TRBV20-1 to TRBJ2-5, with 14 bases that match TRBD2. Germline trimming cut 5 bases from V and 9 bases from J; bases unmatched to any gene: 11. The CDR3 consists of 15 residues. The germline V gene encodes CDR1 DFQATT and CDR2 SNEGSKA (reference sequence). CDR3 nucleotide sequence: TGCAGTGCTGAAGGGACTAGCGGGGGCCATTGGGCCCAGTACTTC. Amino acids: CSAEGTSGGHWAQYF.

This chain links TRBV7-2 with TRBJ1-2; no firm D call. The CDR3 is 16 residues long. CDR1 is SGHTA, CDR2 FQGNSA, per germline. V lost 0 bases to trimming and J lost 0 bases, with 11 bases between them. The CDR3 coding sequence is TGTGCCAGCAGCTTAGCCGGGAGCCCTTCTAACTATGGCTACACCTTC. Translated: CASSLAGSPSNYGYTF.

The gene calls are TRBV29-1 and TRBJ1-1; 7 nucleotides line up with TRBD1. This CDR3 has 14 residues. CDR1 is SQVTM and CDR2 is ANQGSEA in the germline V gene. Germline trimming cut 7 bases from V and 1 base from J; bases unmatched to any gene: 9. The chain's CDR3 is CSAGQFLGNTEAFF. Here the CDR3 DNA reads TGCAGCGCGGGACAGTTCTTGGGGAACACTGAAGCTTTCTTT.

The CDR3 nucleotides read TGTGCCAGCAGCGTAGACAAGGGACCCTATGGCTACACCTTC. It translates to CASSVDKGPYGYTF. The rearrangement joins TRBV9 to TRBJ1-2, with a possible D match to TRBD1 (5 bases). Per germline, CDR1 SGDLS and CDR2 YYNGEE. V lost 0 bases, J lost 4 bases, and 10 bases lay in between. This CDR3 comprises 14 residues.

This clonotype was seen ten or more times. This chain joins TRBV12-3 or TRBV12-4 and TRBJ1-1, with D unclear. This CDR3 spans 13 amino acids. The ends were cut back, 6 bases at V and 7 bases at J, with 15 bases in the middle. This CDR3 reads CASSRGRVGEAFF. In DNA form, the CDR3 reads TGTGCCAGCAGCCGAGGCCGCGTTGGTGAAGCTTTCTTT.

Here the CDR3 reads CATSRVYRVTPQETQYF. The CDR3 nucleotides read TGTGCCACCAGCAGAGTCTACAGGGTAACCCCCCAAGAGACCCAGTACTTC. This chain joins TRBV15 and TRBJ2-5; tentative D call: TRBD1 (6 bases). The ends were cut back, 1 base at V and 1 base at J, with 16 bases in the middle. The CDR3 totals 17 residues. CDR1 and CDR2 from the germline V gene are LNHNV and YYDKDF (reference sequence).